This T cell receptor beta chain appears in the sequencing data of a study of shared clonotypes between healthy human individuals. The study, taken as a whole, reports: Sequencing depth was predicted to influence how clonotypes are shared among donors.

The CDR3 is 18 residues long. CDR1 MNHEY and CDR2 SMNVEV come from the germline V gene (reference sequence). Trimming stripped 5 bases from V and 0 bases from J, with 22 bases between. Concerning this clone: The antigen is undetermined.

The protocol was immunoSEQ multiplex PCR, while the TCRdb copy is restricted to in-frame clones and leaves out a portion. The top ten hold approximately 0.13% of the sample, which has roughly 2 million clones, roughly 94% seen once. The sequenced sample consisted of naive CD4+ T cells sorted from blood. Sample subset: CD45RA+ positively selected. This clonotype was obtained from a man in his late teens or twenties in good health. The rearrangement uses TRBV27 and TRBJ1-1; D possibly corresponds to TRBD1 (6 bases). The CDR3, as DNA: TGTGCCAGCAGTATGATTCGCAGGGGTCTCCTCATGAACACTGAAGCTTTCTTT. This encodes CASSMIRRGLLMNTEAFF.